The rows below give T cell receptor beta chains drawn from one sample of a study. TCRdb called the RT-PCR reads again in MiXCR, with one record for every CDR3 protein. The data hold hundreds of thousands of distinct CDR3 sequences, with approximately 15% observed a single time. The sample taken for sequencing was memory CD4+ T cells from blood. Every receptor here comes from a female donor in good health, serving as a healthy control. Both conserved end residues are part of each CDR3. A D gene is named only where the DNA matches it firmly. Clone size is not always given. Where it is, it says once, few, many or a class for expanded clones.

V	D	J	length	size	DNA	CDR3
TRBV20-1	.	TRBJ1-6	15	few	TGCAGTGCTAGAGATTTCAGGGGCCCCGGCTCACCCCTCCACTTT	CSARDFRGPGSPLHF
TRBV5-1	.	TRBJ2-7	15	many	TGCGCCAGCAGCACCGCTCCGGGACAATCCTACGAGCAGTACTTC	CASSTAPGQSYEQYF
TRBV5-8	.	TRBJ2-5	16	few	TGTGCCAGCAACCGACAGGCCCGAGGGGGTCAAGAGACCCAGTACTTC	CASNRQARGGQETQYF
TRBV6-5	TRBD2	TRBJ2-3	16	many	TGTGCCAGCAGTTACGGGAGGGGTAGCGGAGCAGATACGCAGTATTTT	CASSYGRGSGADTQYF
TRBV12-3/TRBV12-4	TRBD1	TRBJ1-5	15	.	TGTGCCAGCAGTGGGTTGACAGGGGGAAGTCAGCCCCAGCATTTT	CASSGLTGGSQPQHF
TRBV5-6	.	TRBJ1-5	16	.	TGTGCCAGCAGCTTCGGGGGGGCTTGGAGCAATCAGCCCCAGCATTTT	CASSFGGAWSNQPQHF
TRBV29-1	.	TRBJ1-1	11	many	TGCAGCGTTGAACGGACTTTTGAAGCTTTCTTT	CSVERTFEAFF
TRBV7-2	TRBD2	TRBJ2-3	17	few	TGTGCCAGCAGCTTGAGGCTAACTAGCGGGAGGTCGGATACGCAGTATTTT	CASSLRLTSGRSDTQYF
TRBV20-1	TRBD2	TRBJ2-5	14	.	TGCAGTGCCCCGGCGGCTAGCGGACAAGAGACCCAGTACTTC	CSAPAASGQETQYF
TRBV7-9	.	TRBJ1-1	14	.	TGTGCCAGCAGGCCGACAGGTCCCAATCAGCAAGCTTTCTTT	CASRPTGPNQQAFF
TRBV5-1	.	TRBJ2-5	15	.	TGCGCCAGCAGCTCCCGACTAGACCCGTGGGAGACCCAGTACTTC	CASSSRLDPWETQYF
TRBV7-9	.	TRBJ2-2	18	few	TGTGCCAGCAGCCCCCGCCTAATCTGGGGGCGGAACACCGGGGAGCTGTTTTTT	CASSPRLIWGRNTGELFF
TRBV20-1	.	TRBJ1-5	14	.	TGCAGTGCCTATCCCTTTGTAGGGAATCAGCCCCAGCATTTT	CSAYPFVGNQPQHF
TRBV5-1	.	TRBJ2-3	13	few	TGCGCCACCCGTCGGGACACCCCAGATACGCAGTATTTT	CATRRDTPDTQYF
TRBV4-2	.	TRBJ2-3	16	.	TGTGCCAGCAGCCAGGAACAGACAGGGAGGGCAGATACGCAGTATTTT	CASSQEQTGRADTQYF
TRBV7-3	.	TRBJ1-6	15	.	TGTGCCAGCAGCTTGCGGGGGCTAGATAATTCACCCCTCCACTTT	CASSLRGLDNSPLHF
TRBV7-2	.	TRBJ2-1	15	few	TGTGCCAGCAGCTTAGTGTCCTCCGAATACAATGAGCAGTTCTTC	CASSLVSSEYNEQFF
TRBV30	TRBD2	TRBJ2-1	11	.	TGTGCCTGGAGAAGAGCGGGAGAGCAGTTCTTC	CAWRRAGEQFF
TRBV10-3	.	TRBJ2-1	11	.	TGTGCCATCAGTTGGAGGGATGAGCAGTTCTTC	CAISWRDEQFF
TRBV5-1	.	TRBJ2-5	16	.	TGCGCCAGCAGCTTTTTTGGACGGAACTACCAAGAGACCCAGTACTTC	CASSFFGRNYQETQYF
TRBV12-3/TRBV12-4	.	TRBJ1-5	14	many	TGTGCCAGCAGTCAAGGCCTAAACGAGCAGCCCCAGCATTTT	CASSQGLNEQPQHF
TRBV15	.	TRBJ1-5	13	few	TGTGCCACCAGCAGAGATTGGGATCAGCCCCAGCATTTT	CATSRDWDQPQHF
TRBV27	.	TRBJ2-7	12	few	TGTGCCACCCGGGGGTACTACGACGAGCAGTACTTC	CATRGYYDEQYF
TRBV7-8	TRBD2	TRBJ2-2	17	.	TGTGCCAGCAGCTTAGGAGCAGCGGGAGGGGACACCGGGGAGCTGTTTTTT	CASSLGAAGGDTGELFF
TRBV29-1	.	TRBJ2-2	16	.	TGCAGCGTTGAAGATGGACCACAGTTCAACACCGGGGAGCTGTTTTTT	CSVEDGPQFNTGELFF
TRBV20-1	TRBD2	TRBJ2-5	14	.	TGCAGTGCCCTGGATCGGGGGGGCCGAGAGACCCAGTACTTC	CSALDRGGRETQYF
TRBV20-1	TRBD2	TRBJ2-7	15	few	TGCAGTGCTAGTGTTAGCGGGAGGTTTTCCTACGAGCAGTACTTC	CSASVSGRFSYEQYF
TRBV7-3	.	TRBJ2-3	14	.	TGTGCCAGCAGCTTTTCCGGTTGGGCAGATACGCAGTATTTT	CASSFSGWADTQYF
TRBV30	.	TRBJ2-5	12	.	TGTGCCTGGAGTGTTTTATTCGGGACCCAGTACTTC	CAWSVLFGTQYF
TRBV20-1	.	TRBJ2-6	14	few	TGCAGTGCGGAAAGACAAGTTGGGGCCAACGTCCTGACTTTC	CSAERQVGANVLTF
TRBV5-4	TRBD1	TRBJ2-1	16	.	TGTGCCAGCACGTCACCGGGACAGGGAGATACAAATGAGCAGTTCTTC	CASTSPGQGDTNEQFF
TRBV20-1	.	TRBJ1-2	13	.	TGCAGTGCTAGAGATCAAGAAGGGAATGGCTACACCTTC	CSARDQEGNGYTF
TRBV20-1	TRBD1	TRBJ1-5	16	few	TGCAGTGCTCTCAGAGGGGGCTTCTATAGCAATCAGCCCCAGCATTTT	CSALRGGFYSNQPQHF
TRBV7-2	TRBD1	TRBJ2-5	15	few	TGTGCCAGCAGCCAGAATACGGGGGACAGGGAGACCCAGTACTTC	CASSQNTGDRETQYF
TRBV9	.	TRBJ2-3	15	many	TGTGCCAGCAGCGAGGGGGGGCTATACACAGATACGCAGTATTTT	CASSEGGLYTDTQYF
TRBV11-3	.	TRBJ2-1	15	.	TGTGCCAGCAGCTTAATGGGGATGGGTTACAATGAGCAGTTCTTC	CASSLMGMGYNEQFF